These T cell receptor beta chains were read from a single sample in a study of blood T cell repertoires in COVID-19. The assay was immunoSEQ multiplex PCR, and TCRdb's table has in-frame clones only and misses some. The table records 300,000 to 350,000 clones, around 90% of them present only once. The specimen was peripheral blood. The receptors were sampled from a woman in her thirties or forties with COVID-19, enrolled during active disease. Each CDR3 is given with its conserved first and last residue. The D gene is left open where the match is weak. Clone size is stated in some rows and not others, as once, few, many or a class when expanded.

DNA: TGCGCCAGCAGCCAGACAGGGGCGAACACCGGGGAGCTGTTTTTT; CDR3: CASSQTGANTGELFF; V: TRBV4-3; D: TRBD1; J: TRBJ2-2; length: 15; size: .
DNA: TGTGCCAGCAGCCTCCTCCGGGACAGTAGGAAGACCCAGTACTTC; CDR3: CASSLLRDSRKTQYF; V: TRBV14; D: TRBD1; J: TRBJ2-5; length: 15; size: once
DNA: TGTGCCAGCAGTTACGGTCAGCCCCAGCATTTT; CDR3: CASSYGQPQHF; V: TRBV28; D: .; J: TRBJ1-5; length: 11; size: once
DNA: TGTGCCAGCAGCTTGCAGGGATCCGAAAAACTGTTTTTT; CDR3: CASSLQGSEKLFF; V: TRBV5-5; D: .; J: TRBJ1-4; length: 13; size: .
DNA: TGTGCCAGCTCAGGGGACAGGGACAATCAGCCCCAGCATTTT; CDR3: CASSGDRDNQPQHF; V: TRBV18; D: TRBD1; J: TRBJ1-5; length: 14; size: .
DNA: TGTGCCTTAGAACAACGAAGGGGCCCGGGTAGGGGCTACACCTTC; CDR3: CALEQRRGPGRGYTF; V: TRBV30; D: .; J: TRBJ1-2; length: 15; size: .
DNA: TGTGCCAGCAGAGAAACGGGGGGAGGGAACACTGAAGCTTTCTTT; CDR3: CASRETGGGNTEAFF; V: TRBV7-9; D: .; J: TRBJ1-1; length: 15; size: .
DNA: TGTGCCAGCAGCTCGCCCGACAGGGGTTCCTACGAGCAGTACTTC; CDR3: CASSSPDRGSYEQYF; V: TRBV5-4; D: TRBD1; J: TRBJ2-7; length: 15; size: .
DNA: TGTGCCAGCAGCGCCCGGGACAGGGGGCTTACCGGGGAGCTGTTTTTT; CDR3: CASSARDRGLTGELFF; V: TRBV9; D: TRBD1; J: TRBJ2-2; length: 16; size: .
DNA: TGTGCCAGTAGTGCCACAGGGGGATGGCAAATTTCACCCCTCCACTTT; CDR3: CASSATGGWQISPLHF; V: TRBV19; D: TRBD1; J: TRBJ1-6; length: 16; size: .
DNA: TGTGCCAGCAGGCCACGGGGACTAGCGGGAGGCCAAGAGACCCAGTACTTC; CDR3: CASRPRGLAGGQETQYF; V: TRBV27; D: TRBD2; J: TRBJ2-5; length: 17; size: once
DNA: TGTGCCAGCCCACCCCCCGGGACAGGGTACCCACCCCTCCACTTT; CDR3: CASPPPGTGYPPLHF; V: TRBV27; D: TRBD1; J: TRBJ1-6; length: 15; size: few
DNA: TGTGCCATCAGTGAGCCGAACAGGGCCCTGGAGGGCTACACCTTC; CDR3: CAISEPNRALEGYTF; V: TRBV10-3; D: .; J: TRBJ1-2; length: 15; size: few
DNA: TGTGCCTGGAGTGTTTTGTCAGGGACAGATACGCAGTATTTT; CDR3: CAWSVLSGTDTQYF; V: TRBV30; D: .; J: TRBJ2-3; length: 14; size: .
DNA: TGTGCCAGCAGCTTGGGGACAGTGAATCAGCCCCAGCATTTT; CDR3: CASSLGTVNQPQHF; V: TRBV5-6; D: .; J: TRBJ1-5; length: 14; size: .
DNA: TGTGCCAGCAGCGTAATGGGACTTCGGAAGGCCTTACAGTTCTTC; CDR3: CASSVMGLRKALQFF; V: TRBV7-9; D: .; J: TRBJ2-1; length: 15; size: .
DNA: TGTGCCAGCAGCTTTGATAGCGGGCACAATGAGCAGTTCTTC; CDR3: CASSFDSGHNEQFF; V: TRBV7-2; D: TRBD2; J: TRBJ2-1; length: 14; size: .
DNA: TGTGCCTGGAGTGCGCTACTAGCGGGAGCAGGCGAGCAGTACTTC; CDR3: CAWSALLAGAGEQYF; V: TRBV30; D: TRBD2; J: TRBJ2-7; length: 15; size: .
DNA: TGTGCCAGCAGTTACATGCGGGACAGTTCCTACGAGCAGTACTTC; CDR3: CASSYMRDSSYEQYF; V: TRBV28; D: .; J: TRBJ2-7; length: 15; size: .
DNA: TGTGCCAGCAGTTGGCGGGCCGTGACTGAAGCTTTCTTT; CDR3: CASSWRAVTEAFF; V: TRBV27; D: .; J: TRBJ1-1; length: 13; size: .
DNA: TGTGCCTGGAGTAGGGCAGGGAGCAATCAGCCCCAGCATTTT; CDR3: CAWSRAGSNQPQHF; V: TRBV30; D: .; J: TRBJ1-5; length: 14; size: .
DNA: TGTGCCAGCAGCCAAATGTTGACAGGGGAGAAAGCTTTCTTT; CDR3: CASSQMLTGEKAFF; V: TRBV3-1/TRBV3-2; D: TRBD1; J: TRBJ1-1; length: 14; size: .
DNA: TGTGCCAGCAGCCCTAATTGGGGGGGGCAAGAGACCCAGTACTTC; CDR3: CASSPNWGGQETQYF; V: TRBV5-6; D: TRBD2; J: TRBJ2-5; length: 15; size: .
DNA: TGTGCCATCAGAACAGGGGGTACTGGCTACACCTTC; CDR3: CAIRTGGTGYTF; V: TRBV10-3; D: TRBD1; J: TRBJ1-2; length: 12; size: .
DNA: TGTGCCAGCGGGACAGGGGGCGACTATGGCTACACCTTC; CDR3: CASGTGGDYGYTF; V: TRBV2; D: TRBD1; J: TRBJ1-2; length: 13; size: .
DNA: TGTGCCAGCAGTGCTACAGGCGCAAAAGCTTTCTTT; CDR3: CASSATGAKAFF; V: TRBV6-2/TRBV6-3; D: .; J: TRBJ1-1; length: 12; size: .